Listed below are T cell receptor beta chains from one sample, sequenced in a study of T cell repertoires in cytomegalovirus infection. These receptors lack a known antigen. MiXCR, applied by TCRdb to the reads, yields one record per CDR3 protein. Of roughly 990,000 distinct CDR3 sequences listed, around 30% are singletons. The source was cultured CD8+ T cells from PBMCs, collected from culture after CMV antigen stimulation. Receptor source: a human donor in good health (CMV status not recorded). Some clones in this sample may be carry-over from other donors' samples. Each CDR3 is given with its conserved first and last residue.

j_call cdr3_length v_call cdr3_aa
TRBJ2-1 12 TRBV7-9 CASTWLGNEQFF
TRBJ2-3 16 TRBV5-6 CASSLATDGNTDTQYF
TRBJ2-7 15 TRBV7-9 CASSSGGGQIYEQYF
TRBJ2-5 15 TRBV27 CASSTGTAYQETQYF
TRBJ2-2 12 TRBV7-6 CVSSLVGGELFF
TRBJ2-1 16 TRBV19 CASSIASSGGAGEQFF
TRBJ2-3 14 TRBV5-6 CASSLGRPSDTQYF
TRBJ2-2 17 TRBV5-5 CASSLPGTGTNTGELFF
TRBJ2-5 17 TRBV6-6 CASSYSKFGTEQETQYF
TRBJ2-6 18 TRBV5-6 CASSLGDRGSSGANVLTF
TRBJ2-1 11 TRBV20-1 CSALEYNEQFF
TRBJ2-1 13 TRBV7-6 CASSLNGKGEQFF
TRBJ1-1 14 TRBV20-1 CSARDRESRTEAFF
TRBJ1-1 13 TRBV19 CASSDSGSTEAFF
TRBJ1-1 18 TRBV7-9 CASRDDGRVHFMNTEAFF
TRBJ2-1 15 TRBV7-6 CASSLTSGANNEQFF
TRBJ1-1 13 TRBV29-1 CSAQPPRDSEAFF
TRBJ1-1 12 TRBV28 CASSFRTEKTFF
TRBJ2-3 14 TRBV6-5 CASSSSGFTDTQYF
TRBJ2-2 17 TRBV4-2 CASSQGLAGINTGELFF
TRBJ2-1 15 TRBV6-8 CASSLEQGPLSEQFF
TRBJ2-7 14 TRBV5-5 CASSSGETSYEQYF
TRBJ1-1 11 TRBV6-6 CATVGVSEAFF
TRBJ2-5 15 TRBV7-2 CASRPGPSIQETQYF
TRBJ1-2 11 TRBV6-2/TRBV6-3 CASSQGFGYTF
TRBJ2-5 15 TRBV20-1 CSARDWAGGMETQYF
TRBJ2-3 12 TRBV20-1 CSARTSTDTQYF
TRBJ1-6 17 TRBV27 CASSLAGQGGSDSPLHF
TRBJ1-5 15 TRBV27 CASTPRGRANQPQHF
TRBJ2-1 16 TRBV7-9 CASSPRSGGGAHEQFF
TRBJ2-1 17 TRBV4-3 CASSQDRGSHPYNEQFF
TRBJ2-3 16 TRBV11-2 CASSSSNRGAADTQYF
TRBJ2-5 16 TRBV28 CASSAISPAIQETQYF
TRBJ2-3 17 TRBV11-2 CASSSGGQTPRPDTQYF
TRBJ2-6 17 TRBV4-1 CATNTGGPNSGANVLTF
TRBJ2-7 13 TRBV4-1 CANSQTDSYEQYF
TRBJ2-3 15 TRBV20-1 CSARDRGQGTDTQYF
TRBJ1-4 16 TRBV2 CASSLQGPATNEKLFF
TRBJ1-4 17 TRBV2 CDSTGQGALATNEKLFF
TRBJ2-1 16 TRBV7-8 CASSLYDPRPYNEQFF
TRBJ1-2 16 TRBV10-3 CVTNRADRAPPWGYTF
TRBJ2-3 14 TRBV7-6 CASSSPQGADTQYF
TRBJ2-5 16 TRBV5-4 CASSRTPGLGQETQYF
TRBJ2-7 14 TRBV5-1 CASSYGQGLYEQYF
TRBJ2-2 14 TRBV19 CASSMAGNTGELFF
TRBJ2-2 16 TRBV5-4 CASRELGTIGTGELFF
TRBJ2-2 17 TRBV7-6 CASRHYRDGINTGELFF
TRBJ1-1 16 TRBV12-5 CASGLLPVRENTEAFF
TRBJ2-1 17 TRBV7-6 CASSLGLWGGPNNEQFF
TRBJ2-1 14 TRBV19 CASRRTGGGNEQFF
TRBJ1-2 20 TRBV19 CASTGYEQKENYEDLYGYTF
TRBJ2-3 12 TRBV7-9 CASSPRPDTQYF
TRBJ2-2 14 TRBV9 CASSVEGGTGELFF